Below, one TCR beta chain is given with its context. Its antigen is not identified. At the time of sampling, donors were nominally healthy, though unrecorded immune exposures were likely. Use of 60 Vbeta and 13 Jbeta primers characterized the PCR. Measured with immunoSEQ multiplex PCR; TCRdb has only the in-frame clones, and not every one. The sample contains roughly 200,000 clones, 80% of which appear only once. Trimming cost V 5 bases and J 3 bases; bases outside gene matches: 6. Germline values: CDR1 LNHNV, CDR2 YYDKDF (reference sequence). CDR3 length equals 15 residues. This entry is derived from a study of cytomegalovirus exposure and HLA in healthy donors. Whole-study results and caveats: Presence/absence analyses assumed roughly uniform sequencing depth across donors. Most TCR sequences were rare, but some public TCRs occurred in many donors.

The rearrangement links TRBV15 to TRBJ1-5; 8 bases are shared with TRBD1. Sequenced sample: PBMCs. The TCR comes from a middle-aged man in good health and CMV-seronegative. Here the CDR3 reads CATSSGDRPNQPQHF. The CDR3 nucleotides are TGTGCCACCAGCTCGGGGGACAGGCCCAATCAGCCCCAGCATTTT.